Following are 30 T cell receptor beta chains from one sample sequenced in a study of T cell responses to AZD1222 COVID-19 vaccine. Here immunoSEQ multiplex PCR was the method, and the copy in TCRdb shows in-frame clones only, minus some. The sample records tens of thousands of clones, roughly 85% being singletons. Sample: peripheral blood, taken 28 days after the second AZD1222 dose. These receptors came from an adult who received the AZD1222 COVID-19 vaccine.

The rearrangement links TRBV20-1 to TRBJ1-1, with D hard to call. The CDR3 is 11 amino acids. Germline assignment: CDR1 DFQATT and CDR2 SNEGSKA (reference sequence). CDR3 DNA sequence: TGCAGGCTTTCCGATTACACTGAAGCTTTCTTT. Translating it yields CRLSDYTEAFF.

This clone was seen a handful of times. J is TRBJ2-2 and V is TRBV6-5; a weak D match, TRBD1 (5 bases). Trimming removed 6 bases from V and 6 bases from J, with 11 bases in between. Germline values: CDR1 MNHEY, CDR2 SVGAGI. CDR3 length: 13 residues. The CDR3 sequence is CASRIQGPGELFF. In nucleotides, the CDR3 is TGTGCCAGCAGAATTCAGGGCCCCGGGGAGCTGTTTTTT.

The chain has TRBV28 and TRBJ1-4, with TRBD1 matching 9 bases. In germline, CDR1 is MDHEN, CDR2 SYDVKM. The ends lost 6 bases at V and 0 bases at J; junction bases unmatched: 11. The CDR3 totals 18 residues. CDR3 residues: CASSPGDRASATNEKLFF. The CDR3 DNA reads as TGTGCCAGCAGCCCCGGGGACAGGGCCTCAGCAACTAATGAAAAACTGTTTTTT.

The CDR3 DNA reads TGTGCCAGTAGTATCACAGGTAACATTCAGTACTTC. It is translated as CASSITGNIQYF. The chain employs TRBV19 and TRBJ2-4, with D possibly being TRBD1 (5 bases). Germline V gene sequence: CDR1 LNHDA, CDR2 SQIVND (reference sequence). The germline V and J ends were trimmed by 3 bases and 7 bases, with 7 bases remaining between them. The CDR3 loop spans 12 amino acids.

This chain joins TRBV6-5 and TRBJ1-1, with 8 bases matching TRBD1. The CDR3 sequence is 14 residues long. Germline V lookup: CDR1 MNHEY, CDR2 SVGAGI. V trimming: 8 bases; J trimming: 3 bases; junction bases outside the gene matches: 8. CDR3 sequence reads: CASCPGQDYTEAFF. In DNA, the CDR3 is TGTGCCAGCTGTCCGGGACAGGATTACACTGAAGCTTTCTTT.

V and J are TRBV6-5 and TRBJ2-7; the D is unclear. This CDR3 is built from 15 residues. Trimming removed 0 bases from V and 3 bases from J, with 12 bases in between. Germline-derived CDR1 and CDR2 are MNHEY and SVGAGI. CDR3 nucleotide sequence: TGTGCCAGCAGTTACTCGCCCAGCAGTCACTACGAGCAGTACTTC. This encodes CASSYSPSSHYEQYF.

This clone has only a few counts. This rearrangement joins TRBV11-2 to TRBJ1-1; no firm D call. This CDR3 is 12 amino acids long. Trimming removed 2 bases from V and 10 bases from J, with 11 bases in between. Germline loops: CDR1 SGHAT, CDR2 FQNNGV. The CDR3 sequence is CASSLWTAGAFF. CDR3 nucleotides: TGTGCCAGCAGCTTATGGACGGCGGGAGCTTTCTTT.

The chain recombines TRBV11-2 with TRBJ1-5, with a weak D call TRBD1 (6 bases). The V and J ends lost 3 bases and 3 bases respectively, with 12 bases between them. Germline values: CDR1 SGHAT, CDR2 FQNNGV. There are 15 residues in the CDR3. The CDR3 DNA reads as TGTGCCAGCAGCTTGGATGGACAGATCAATCAGCCCCAGCATTTT. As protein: CASSLDGQINQPQHF.

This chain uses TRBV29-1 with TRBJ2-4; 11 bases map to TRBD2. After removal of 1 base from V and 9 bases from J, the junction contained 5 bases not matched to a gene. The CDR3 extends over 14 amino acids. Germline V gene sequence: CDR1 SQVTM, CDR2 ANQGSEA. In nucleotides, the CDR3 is TGCAGCGTTGAAGGCCTAGCGGGAGGCAGCATTCAGTACTTC. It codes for CSVEGLAGGSIQYF.

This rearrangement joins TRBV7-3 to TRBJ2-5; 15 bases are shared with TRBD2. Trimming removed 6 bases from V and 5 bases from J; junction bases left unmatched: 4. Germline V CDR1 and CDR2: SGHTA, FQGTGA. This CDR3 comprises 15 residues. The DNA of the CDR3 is TGTGCCAGCAGTCCGGGACTAGCGGGAGGCGAGACCCAGTACTTC. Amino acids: CASSPGLAGGETQYF.

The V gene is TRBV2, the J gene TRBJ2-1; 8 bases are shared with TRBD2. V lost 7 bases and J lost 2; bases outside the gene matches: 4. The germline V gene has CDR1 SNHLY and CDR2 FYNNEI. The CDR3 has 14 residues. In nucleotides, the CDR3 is TGTGCCAGCATTCAGGGACTAGCCTACAATGAGCAGTTCTTC. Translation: CASIQGLAYNEQFF. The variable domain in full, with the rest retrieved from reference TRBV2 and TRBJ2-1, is EPEVTQTPSHQVTQMGQEVILRCVPISNHLYFYWYRQILGQKVEFLVSFYNNEISEKSEIFDDQFSVERPDGSNFTLKIRSTKLEDSAMYFCASIQGLAYNEQFFGPGTRLTVL.

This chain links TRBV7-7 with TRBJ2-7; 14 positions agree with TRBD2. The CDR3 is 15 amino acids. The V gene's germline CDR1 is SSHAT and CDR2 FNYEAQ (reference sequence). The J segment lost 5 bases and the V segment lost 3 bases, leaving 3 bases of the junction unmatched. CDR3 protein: CASSFRTSGRNEQYF. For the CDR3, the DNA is TGTGCCAGCAGCTTCCGGACTAGCGGGAGGAACGAGCAGTACTTC.

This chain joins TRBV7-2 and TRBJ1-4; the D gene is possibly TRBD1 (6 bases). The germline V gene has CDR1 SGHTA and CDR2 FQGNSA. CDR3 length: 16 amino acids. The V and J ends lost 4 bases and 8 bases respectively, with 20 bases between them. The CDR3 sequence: CASSSPAKQGWEKLFF. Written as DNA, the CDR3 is TGTGCCAGCAGCTCCCCCGCGAAACAGGGCTGGGAAAAACTGTTTTTT.

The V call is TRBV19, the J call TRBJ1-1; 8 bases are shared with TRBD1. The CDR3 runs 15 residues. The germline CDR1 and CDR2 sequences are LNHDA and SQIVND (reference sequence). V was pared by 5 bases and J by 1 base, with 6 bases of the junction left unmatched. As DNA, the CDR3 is TGTGCCAGTAGTTTGACAGGGGAAGGGAACACTGAAGCTTTCTTT. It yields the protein CASSLTGEGNTEAFF. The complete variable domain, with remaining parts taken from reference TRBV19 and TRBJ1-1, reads DGGITQSPKYLFRKEGQNVTLSCEQNLNHDAMYWYRQDPGQGLRLIYYSQIVNDFQKGDIAEGYSVSREKKESFPLTVTSAQKNPTAFYLCASSLTGEGNTEAFFGQGTRLTVV.

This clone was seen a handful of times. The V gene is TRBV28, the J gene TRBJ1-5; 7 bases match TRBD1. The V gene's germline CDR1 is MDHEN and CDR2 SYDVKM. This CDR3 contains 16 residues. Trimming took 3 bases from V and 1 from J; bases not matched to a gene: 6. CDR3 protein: CASSFPDRASNQPQHF. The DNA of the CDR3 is TGTGCCAGCAGTTTTCCTGACAGGGCGAGCAATCAGCCCCAGCATTTT.

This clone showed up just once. DNA of the CDR3: TGTGCCTGGAGTAACCGACTAGACATCGATGAGCAGTTCTTC. It encodes CAWSNRLDIDEQFF. This chain uses TRBV30 with TRBJ2-1; a weak D match, TRBD2 (6 bases). Germline CDR1 is GTSNPN and CDR2 is SVGIG (reference sequence). Trimming left V 2 bases short and J 8 bases short, with 16 bases between. The CDR3 contains 14 residues.

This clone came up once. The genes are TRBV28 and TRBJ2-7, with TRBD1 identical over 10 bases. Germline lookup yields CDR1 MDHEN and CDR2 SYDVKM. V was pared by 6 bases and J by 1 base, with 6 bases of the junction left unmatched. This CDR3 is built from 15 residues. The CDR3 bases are TGTGCCAGCAGCCCACCGGGACAGGGGTCCTACGAGCAGTACTTC. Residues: CASSPPGQGSYEQYF. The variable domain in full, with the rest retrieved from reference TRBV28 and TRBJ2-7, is DVKVTQSSRYLVKRTGEKVFLECVQDMDHENMFWYRQDPGLGLRLIYFSYDVKMKEKGDIPEGYSVSREKKERFSLILESASTNQTSMYLCASSPPGQGSYEQYFGPGTRLTVT.

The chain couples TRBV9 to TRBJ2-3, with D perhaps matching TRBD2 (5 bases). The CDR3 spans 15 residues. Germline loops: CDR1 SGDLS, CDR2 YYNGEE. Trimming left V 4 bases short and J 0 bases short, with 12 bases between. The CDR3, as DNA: TGTGCCAGCAGCCCCAGCGGTGCTAGCACAGATACGCAGTATTTT. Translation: CASSPSGASTDTQYF.

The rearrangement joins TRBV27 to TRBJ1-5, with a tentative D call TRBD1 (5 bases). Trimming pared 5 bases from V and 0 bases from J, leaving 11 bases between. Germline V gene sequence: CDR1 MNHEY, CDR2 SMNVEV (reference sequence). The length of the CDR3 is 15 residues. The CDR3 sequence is CASSRGLFSNQPQHF. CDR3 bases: TGTGCCAGCAGTAGGGGACTGTTTAGCAATCAGCCCCAGCATTTT.

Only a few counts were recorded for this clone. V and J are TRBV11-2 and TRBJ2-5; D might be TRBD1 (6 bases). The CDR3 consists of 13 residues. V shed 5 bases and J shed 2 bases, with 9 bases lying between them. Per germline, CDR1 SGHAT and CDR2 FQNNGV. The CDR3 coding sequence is TGTGCCAGCAGCCCGGGACAACAAGAGACCCAGTACTTC. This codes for CASSPGQQETQYF.

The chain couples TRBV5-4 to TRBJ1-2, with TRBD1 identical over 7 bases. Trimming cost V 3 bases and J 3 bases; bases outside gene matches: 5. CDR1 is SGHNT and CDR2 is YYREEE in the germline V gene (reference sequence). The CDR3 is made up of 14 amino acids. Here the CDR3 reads CASSSSGQYYGYTF. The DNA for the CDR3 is TGTGCCAGCAGCTCCTCGGGACAGTACTATGGCTACACCTTC.

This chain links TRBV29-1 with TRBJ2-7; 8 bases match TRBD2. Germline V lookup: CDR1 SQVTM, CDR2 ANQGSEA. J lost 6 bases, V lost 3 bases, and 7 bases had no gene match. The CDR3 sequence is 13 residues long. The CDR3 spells CSVETGRASEQYF. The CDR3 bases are TGCAGCGTTGAGACCGGGAGGGCCAGCGAGCAGTACTTC.

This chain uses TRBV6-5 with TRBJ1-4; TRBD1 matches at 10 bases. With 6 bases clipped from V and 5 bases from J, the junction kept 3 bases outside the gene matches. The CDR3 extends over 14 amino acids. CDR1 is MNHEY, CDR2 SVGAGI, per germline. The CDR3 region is CASRLTGGNEKLFF. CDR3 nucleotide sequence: TGTGCCAGCAGATTGACAGGGGGCAATGAAAAACTGTTTTTT.

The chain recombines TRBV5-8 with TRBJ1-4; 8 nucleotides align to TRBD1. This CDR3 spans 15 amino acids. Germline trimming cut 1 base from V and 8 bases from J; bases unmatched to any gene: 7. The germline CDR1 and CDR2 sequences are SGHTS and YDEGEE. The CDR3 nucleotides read TGTGCCAGCAGCTTGACAGGGGGACGAGAGGAAAAACTGTTTTTT. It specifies CASSLTGGREEKLFF.

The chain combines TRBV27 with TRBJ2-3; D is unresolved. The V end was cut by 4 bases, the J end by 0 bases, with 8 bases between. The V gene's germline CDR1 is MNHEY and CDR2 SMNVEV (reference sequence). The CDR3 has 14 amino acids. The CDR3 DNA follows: TGTGCCAGCAGTTCCATGAGAAGCACAGATACGCAGTATTTT. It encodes CASSSMRSTDTQYF.

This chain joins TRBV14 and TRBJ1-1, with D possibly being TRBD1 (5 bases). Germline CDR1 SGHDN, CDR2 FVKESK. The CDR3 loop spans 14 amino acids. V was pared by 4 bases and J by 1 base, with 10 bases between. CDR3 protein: CASSPTESNTEAFF. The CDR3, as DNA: TGTGCCAGCAGCCCGACAGAGTCGAACACTGAAGCTTTCTTT.

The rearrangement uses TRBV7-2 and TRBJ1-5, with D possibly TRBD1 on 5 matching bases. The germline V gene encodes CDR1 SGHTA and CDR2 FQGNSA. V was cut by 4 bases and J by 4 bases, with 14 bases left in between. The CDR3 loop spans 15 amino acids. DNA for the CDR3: TGTGCCAGCAGCTCCGGGACTCGGGAGAATCAGCCCCAGCATTTT. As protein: CASSSGTRENQPQHF.

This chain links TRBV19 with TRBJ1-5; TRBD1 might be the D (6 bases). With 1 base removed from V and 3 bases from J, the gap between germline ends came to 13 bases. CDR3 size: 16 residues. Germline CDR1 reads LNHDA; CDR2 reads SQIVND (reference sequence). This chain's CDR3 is CASSIGTDGLNQPQHF. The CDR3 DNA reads TGTGCCAGTAGTATAGGGACAGACGGTCTCAATCAGCCCCAGCATTTT.

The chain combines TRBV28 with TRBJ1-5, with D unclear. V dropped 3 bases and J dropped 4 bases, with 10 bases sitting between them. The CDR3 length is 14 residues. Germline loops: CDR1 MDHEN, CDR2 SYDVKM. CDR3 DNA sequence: TGTGCCAGCAGTTTGTCTACGGGAAATCAGCCCCAGCATTTT. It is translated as CASSLSTGNQPQHF.

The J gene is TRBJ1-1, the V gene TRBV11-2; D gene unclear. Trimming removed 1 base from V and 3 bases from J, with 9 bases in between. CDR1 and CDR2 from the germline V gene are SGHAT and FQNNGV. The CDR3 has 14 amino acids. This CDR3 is CASSLGPRHTEAFF. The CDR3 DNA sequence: TGTGCCAGCAGCTTAGGCCCAAGGCACACTGAAGCTTTCTTT.